These T cell receptor beta chains were read from a single sample in a study of blood T cell repertoires in COVID-19. This table comes from immunoSEQ multiplex PCR, and its TCRdb copy is limited to in-frame clones, with some not included. The sample holds 650,000 to 800,000 clones, 90% seen once. The sample was peripheral blood. These TCRs come from a woman between 18 and 29 years old with acute or convalescent COVID-19. Each CDR3 is given with its conserved first and last residue. D genes are given only for firm matches. The size field is filled for only some rows; it gives once, few, many or a size class.

abundance: -; d_gene: TRBD1; j_gene: TRBJ1-1; len: 14; v_gene: TRBV3-1/TRBV3-2; CDR3nt: TGTGCCAGCAGCCAGGGACAGGGTCCCACTGAAGCTTTCTTT; CDR3aa: CASSQGQGPTEAFF
abundance: -; d_gene: TRBD1; j_gene: TRBJ1-1; len: 13; v_gene: TRBV28; CDR3nt: TGTGCCAGCAGGAAACAGGGGCAAACTGAAGCTTTCTTT; CDR3aa: CASRKQGQTEAFF
abundance: -; d_gene: -; j_gene: TRBJ2-2; len: 14; v_gene: TRBV18; CDR3nt: TGTGCCAGCTCACCAAACAGAAACACCGGGGAGCTGTTTTTT; CDR3aa: CASSPNRNTGELFF
abundance: -; d_gene: -; j_gene: TRBJ2-2; len: 15; v_gene: TRBV6-5; CDR3nt: TGTGCCAGCAGGGAGGGTGGGATCAGGTCCGGGGAGCTGTTTTTT; CDR3aa: CASREGGIRSGELFF
abundance: -; d_gene: -; j_gene: TRBJ2-7; len: 17; v_gene: TRBV5-8; CDR3nt: TGTGCCAGCAGCTTGACGGGACACCCCAGACTCATCTACGAGCAGTACTTC; CDR3aa: CASSLTGHPRLIYEQYF
abundance: -; d_gene: TRBD2; j_gene: TRBJ2-5; len: 19; v_gene: TRBV5-1; CDR3nt: TGCGCCAGCAGCCATAACGGATATCTGATAGCGGGGGCCCAAGAGACCCAGTACTTC; CDR3aa: CASSHNGYLIAGAQETQYF
abundance: -; d_gene: TRBD1; j_gene: TRBJ1-3; len: 16; v_gene: TRBV7-8; CDR3nt: TGTGCCAGCAGCTTCGGGGACAGGGTGGGTGGAAACACCATATATTTT; CDR3aa: CASSFGDRVGGNTIYF
abundance: -; d_gene: -; j_gene: TRBJ1-2; len: 13; v_gene: TRBV24-1; CDR3nt: TGTGCCACCAAAGGGACATCAGACTATGGCTACACCTTC; CDR3aa: CATKGTSDYGYTF
abundance: -; d_gene: -; j_gene: TRBJ1-2; len: 12; v_gene: TRBV28; CDR3nt: TGTGCCAGCAGTTTCAGGGTCGATGGCTACACCTTC; CDR3aa: CASSFRVDGYTF
abundance: -; d_gene: -; j_gene: TRBJ1-1; len: 16; v_gene: TRBV19; CDR3nt: TGTGCCAGTAGCCCATGGGCCCGACCCATGAACACTGAAGCTTTCTTT; CDR3aa: CASSPWARPMNTEAFF
abundance: -; d_gene: TRBD1; j_gene: TRBJ1-1; len: 17; v_gene: TRBV19; CDR3nt: TGTGCCAGTAGTATAATCAAGGGGGCGAACATGAACACTGAAGCTTTCTTT; CDR3aa: CASSIIKGANMNTEAFF
abundance: -; d_gene: -; j_gene: TRBJ2-5; len: 15; v_gene: TRBV9; CDR3nt: TGTGCCAGCAGCGTAGGGGCGGGGTACCAAGAGACCCAGTACTTC; CDR3aa: CASSVGAGYQETQYF
abundance: -; d_gene: -; j_gene: TRBJ2-1; len: 17; v_gene: TRBV11-3; CDR3nt: TGTGCCAGCAGCTTACCCCCGGGGGAAAGCTCCTACAATGAGCAGTTCTTC; CDR3aa: CASSLPPGESSYNEQFF
abundance: -; d_gene: -; j_gene: TRBJ1-1; len: 12; v_gene: TRBV6-5; CDR3nt: TGTGCCAGCAGTTACTCGAATGGGCTGGTATTCTTT; CDR3aa: CASSYSNGLVFF
abundance: -; d_gene: TRBD2; j_gene: TRBJ2-1; len: 15; v_gene: TRBV19; CDR3nt: TGTGCCAGTAGTATAGCGGGGGGGTCCTACAATGAGCAGTTCTTC; CDR3aa: CASSIAGGSYNEQFF
abundance: -; d_gene: TRBD1; j_gene: TRBJ1-5; len: 14; v_gene: TRBV19; CDR3nt: TGTGCCAGTAGTAAGGACAGGTTCGCTCCGGCCCAGCATTTT; CDR3aa: CASSKDRFAPAQHF
abundance: once; d_gene: -; j_gene: TRBJ2-1; len: 12; v_gene: TRBV7-2; CDR3nt: TGTGCCAGCAGCCCACTGCGCTCCGTAGCGTTCTTC; CDR3aa: CASSPLRSVAFF
abundance: -; d_gene: -; j_gene: TRBJ1-1; len: 13; v_gene: TRBV5-1; CDR3nt: TGCGCCAGCAGCTTGCAGGGGTGGACTGAAGCTTTCTTT; CDR3aa: CASSLQGWTEAFF
abundance: -; d_gene: TRBD1; j_gene: TRBJ1-1; len: 13; v_gene: TRBV2; CDR3nt: TGTGCCAGCAGTGGGCAGGGGGTTCCTGAAGCTTTCTTT; CDR3aa: CASSGQGVPEAFF
abundance: -; d_gene: TRBD1; j_gene: TRBJ1-1; len: 16; v_gene: TRBV2; CDR3nt: TGTGCCAGCAGTGTAAGCCAGGGTAACAGGGGAGGTGAAGCTTTCTTT; CDR3aa: CASSVSQGNRGGEAFF
abundance: -; d_gene: -; j_gene: TRBJ1-5; len: 13; v_gene: TRBV15; CDR3nt: TGTGCCACCAGCAGAGTAGCCGGGGGAACTCAGCATTTT; CDR3aa: CATSRVAGGTQHF
abundance: -; d_gene: -; j_gene: TRBJ1-1; len: 13; v_gene: TRBV11-1; CDR3nt: TGTGCCAGCAGCTTGGATTGGCAGGGACTAGCTTTCTTT; CDR3aa: CASSLDWQGLAFF
abundance: -; d_gene: -; j_gene: TRBJ1-2; len: 18; v_gene: TRBV2; CDR3nt: TGTGCCAGCAGTGAAATCGGCTCCAGGCAGGATCTAAACTATGGCTACACCTTC; CDR3aa: CASSEIGSRQDLNYGYTF
abundance: -; d_gene: TRBD1; j_gene: TRBJ1-1; len: 14; v_gene: TRBV19; CDR3nt: TGTGCCACCCGGACAGGGGGCGGGAACACTGAAGCTTTCTTT; CDR3aa: CATRTGGGNTEAFF
abundance: -; d_gene: -; j_gene: TRBJ1-4; len: 13; v_gene: TRBV30; CDR3nt: TGTGCCTCCCCTCGAGGATTCGATGAAAAACTGTTTTTT; CDR3aa: CASPRGFDEKLFF
abundance: -; d_gene: TRBD1; j_gene: TRBJ2-2; len: 18; v_gene: TRBV27; CDR3nt: TGTGCCAGCAGAGAATCCCGGGACAGGGGGCTAGGCACCGGGGAGCTGTTTTTT; CDR3aa: CASRESRDRGLGTGELFF
abundance: -; d_gene: -; j_gene: TRBJ1-2; len: 14; v_gene: TRBV5-1; CDR3nt: TGCGCCAGCAGCTTGGTGGACGGCGGGGGCGGCTACACCTTC; CDR3aa: CASSLVDGGGGYTF
abundance: few; d_gene: TRBD2; j_gene: TRBJ2-3; len: 15; v_gene: TRBV6-6; CDR3nt: TGTGCCAGCAGTAGGGGACTAGCGGACACAGATACGCAGTATTTT; CDR3aa: CASSRGLADTDTQYF
abundance: -; d_gene: -; j_gene: TRBJ1-4; len: 13; v_gene: TRBV5-8; CDR3nt: TGTGCCAGCACCAAGGCGAGGGGGAAAAAACTGTTTTTT; CDR3aa: CASTKARGKKLFF
abundance: -; d_gene: -; j_gene: TRBJ1-1; len: 13; v_gene: TRBV5-6; CDR3nt: TGTGCCAGCAGCTTGGGTGGAGGTACTGAAGCTTTCTTT; CDR3aa: CASSLGGGTEAFF
abundance: -; d_gene: TRBD1; j_gene: TRBJ2-7; len: 14; v_gene: TRBV19; CDR3nt: TGTGCCAGTAGGAGGGACAGGGGGGCCTACGAGCAGTACTTC; CDR3aa: CASRRDRGAYEQYF